This T cell receptor (beta chain) was found in a study of blood T cell repertoires in COVID-19. Study overall: Sources were T cells, B-cell-depleted T cells, or PBMCs; the material itself was cDNA or gDNA.

Original processing methods: It was from reference gene primer amplification that nucleated cell counts were estimated. Assay: immunoSEQ multiplex PCR; the TCRdb copy retains only in-frame clones and omits some. V and J calls plus clone size are reproduced from that table; the DNA served to infer D and trimming. In the table there are around 46,000 clones, 77% of which are singletons. The sequence derives from a human donor with active or convalescent COVID-19. The donor label of this sample is uncertain. Sequenced sample: peripheral blood.

CDR3 sequence reads: CSVAGTVYNEQFF. CDR3 nucleotides: TGCAGCGTTGCCGGGACAGTCTACAATGAGCAGTTCTTC. The chain has TRBV29-1 and TRBJ2-1; 7 bases agree with TRBD1. Germline lookup yields CDR1 SQVTM and CDR2 ANQGSEA. Trimming at V came to 4 bases and at J to 3 bases, leaving 3 bases not matched to a gene. The CDR3 is 13 amino acids.